Listed here is a single TCR beta chain. The target antigen is unknown. The sample belongs to a study of T-cell memory formation after mild COVID-19. After removal of 5 bases from V and 4 bases from J, the junction contained 6 bases not matched to a gene. The CDR3 totals 16 residues. Germline CDR1 SGHTA, CDR2 FQGNSA. TCRdb independently ran MiXCR on the 5' RACE reads; one entry per CDR3 protein. The sample yields under 450,000 distinct CDR3 sequences, roughly a quarter seen once. Study-wide points: Clones contracting over day 15 to 85 were CD4/CD8 balanced, with later expanders leaning CD4+.

Sequenced: PBMCs or a T cell subset sorted from them (not recorded which). The chain carries TRBV7-2 and TRBJ2-5, with 14 bases matching TRBD2. The TCR originated in an adult woman who had mild COVID-19 (a few samples of this study predate the infection). Cell type and time point are not known. This CDR3 reads CASSLTSGRVGETQYF. CDR3 bases: TGTGCCAGCAGCCTGACTAGCGGGAGGGTTGGAGAGACCCAGTACTTC.